The entry below gives a single TCR beta chain sequence along with its context. The data belong to a study of blood T cell repertoires in COVID-19. Study-wide context: Acute-phase and convalescent COVID-19 samples originated in the United States, Italy and Spain. T cells, B-cell-depleted T cells, or PBMCs supplied cDNA or gDNA.

In the original processing: From reference gene primer amplification, estimates of nucleated cell counts were derived. Only in-frame clones appear in the TCRdb table, and some are missing; sequencing was by immunoSEQ multiplex PCR. V and J calls and clone size are as listed in that table; D and trimming were resolved from the DNA. The data hold about 260,000 clones, with about 89% observed a single time. Trimming removed 8 bases from V and 3 bases from J; junction bases left unmatched: 10. The CDR3 consists of 14 residues. Germline assignment: CDR1 ENHRY and CDR2 SYGVKD. V gene TRBV10-3 combines with J gene TRBJ2-7; TRBD1 matches 7 bases. The receptor was derived from a man between 35 and 55 years old with active or convalescent COVID-19. Sequencing was done on a sample of peripheral blood. The CDR3 here is CAIEEGAGGYEQYF. The CDR3 nucleotides are TGTGCCATCGAAGAGGGGGCAGGGGGCTACGAGCAGTACTTC.